This TCR beta chain derives from a study of blood T cell repertoires in COVID-19. Study in general: Acute and convalescent COVID-19 samples came from the United States, Italy and Spain. T cells, B-cell-depleted T cells, or PBMCs provided the cDNA or gDNA that served as material.

The CDR3 length is 16 residues. CDR1 is SGHRS, CDR2 YFSETQ, per germline. V dropped 5 bases and J dropped 6; count of bases not matched to a gene: 11. Authors' analysis steps: Using reference gene primer amplification, nucleated cell counts were estimated. Method: immunoSEQ multiplex PCR; TCRdb's copy keeps in-frame clones and lacks some. V and J calls and clone size are copied from that table; D and trimming were computed from the DNA. The table includes about 220,000 clones, about 86% detected once. The V gene is TRBV5-1, the J gene TRBJ2-5, with TRBD2 matching 12 bases. The specimen sequenced was peripheral blood. The receptor was derived from a woman aged 50 to 60 with acute or convalescent COVID-19. CDR3 nucleotides: TGCGCCAGCAGTGAGGTCACTAGCGGGAGGAGAAAGACCCAGTACTTC. The encoded protein is CASSEVTSGRRKTQYF.